These 21 T cell receptor beta chains came from one sample sequenced in a study of T cells after yellow fever vaccination (dated 2019 in TCRdb). The treatment or condition label here, explained by the study, means: live attenuated yellow fever vaccine strain. Libraries were made using 5' RACE. TCRdb names Illumina HiSeq 2500 as the instrument used. Clones were called with MiXCR by TCRdb after fastp trimmed the public reads at Q25, and only in-frame beta chains were retained. Every distinct CDR3 protein forms one entry, paired with its most common genes and DNA. The sample yields a few hundred thousand distinct CDR3 sequences; around 6.4% were counted once. Of the sample, over 12% is held by the ten largest clones. The input for sequencing was PBMCs, taken 5 days after the yellow fever booster vaccination. These receptors all come from a man aged 30 to 45 who received the YFV17D yellow fever vaccine.

At least ten counts were recorded for this clonotype. The chain recombines TRBV15 with TRBJ2-1, with TRBD2 matching over 8 bases. This CDR3 comprises 18 residues. Germline CDR1 is LNHNV and CDR2 is YYDKDF (reference sequence). Germline trimming cut 2 bases from V and 7 bases from J; bases unmatched to any gene: 16. CDR3 residues: CATSRYKTLSGSGNEQFF. In nucleotides, the CDR3 is TGTGCCACCAGCAGATACAAAACCCTCAGCGGGAGTGGTAATGAGCAGTTCTTC.

This chain uses TRBV5-1 with TRBJ1-1, with D uncertain. The CDR3 sequence is 14 residues long. V lost 7 bases and J lost 1, with 14 bases in between. Looked up from germline, CDR1 is SGHRS and CDR2 is YFSETQ. CDR3 amino acids: CASLPGGANTEAFF. CDR3 coding DNA: TGCGCCAGCTTACCTGGAGGCGCGAACACTGAAGCTTTCTTT.

The CDR3 nucleotides read TGTGCCTGGAGTCTCGGGACAGCGAACACTGAAGCTTTCTTT. Translating it yields CAWSLGTANTEAFF. This chain connects TRBV30 to TRBJ1-1, with 7 bases matching TRBD1. The CDR3 spans 14 residues. Germline loops: CDR1 GTSNPN, CDR2 SVGIG (reference sequence). V trimming: 2 bases; J trimming: 1 base; junction bases outside the gene matches: 4. The entire variable domain, with the rest obtained from reference TRBV30 and TRBJ1-1, is as follows: SQTIHQWPATLVQPVGSPLSLECTVEGTSNPNLYWYRQAAGRGLQLLFYSVGIGQISSEVPQNLSASRPQDRQFILSSKKLLLSDSGFYLCAWSLGTANTEAFFGQGTRLTVV.

This clonotype came up a few times. CDR3 sequence: CASSLEDGEGEQYF. CDR3 sequence (DNA): TGCGCCAGCAGCTTGGAAGACGGCGAGGGGGAGCAGTACTTC. The V and J genes are TRBV5-1 and TRBJ2-7, with D tentatively TRBD1 or TRBD2 (5 bases each). From germline, CDR1 is SGHRS and CDR2 YFSETQ. This CDR3 comprises 14 residues. Trimming removed 0 bases at V and 7 bases at J, with 14 bases between.

In its sample, this clonotype was seen a few times. This chain connects TRBV5-1 to TRBJ1-6, with TRBD1 as a possible D gene (6 bases). The CDR3 has 15 residues. Germline values: CDR1 SGHRS, CDR2 YFSETQ. Trimming removed 4 bases at V and 8 bases at J, with 16 bases between. CDR3 region: CASSGGAMNDSPLHF. In DNA, the CDR3 is TGCGCCAGCAGCGGGGGGGCGATGAACGATTCACCCCTCCACTTT.

The chain recombines TRBV7-3 with TRBJ2-7, with unresolved D. V was trimmed by 5 bases and J by 7 bases, leaving 9 bases between them. The germline V gene encodes CDR1 SGHTA and CDR2 FQGTGA. This CDR3 spans 11 amino acids. The chain's CDR3 is CASSPAEEQYF. In nucleotides, the CDR3 is TGTGCCAGCAGCCCGGCGGAAGAGCAGTACTTC.

This clonotype was seen a handful of times. The chain employs TRBV7-6 and TRBJ2-7; perhaps TRBD1 as D (6 bases). CDR3 length: 14 amino acids. V was cut by 5 bases and J by 3 bases, with 14 bases left in between. Germline V gene sequence: CDR1 SGHVS, CDR2 FNYEAQ. CDR3: CASSLQGSGYEQYF. The CDR3 region has the DNA TGTGCCAGCAGCCTACAGGGCAGTGGCTACGAGCAGTACTTC. The variable domain in full, with the rest retrieved from reference TRBV7-6 and TRBJ2-7, is GAGVSQSPRYKVTKRGQDVALRCDPISGHVSLYWYRQALGQGPEFLTYFNYEAQQDKSGLPNDRFSAERPEGSISTLTIQRTEQRDSAMYRCASSLQGSGYEQYFGPGTRLTVT.

This clonotype was counted a single time. The J gene is TRBJ2-2, the V gene TRBV3-1, with D tentatively TRBD2 (5 bases). CDR1 and CDR2 (germline): LGHDT, YNNKEL (reference sequence). The V end was cut by 2 bases, the J end by 6 bases, with 13 bases between. The CDR3 extends over 15 amino acids. The CDR3 sequence is CASSQFILAPGELFF. For the CDR3, the DNA is TGTGCCAGCAGCCAATTTATCCTAGCCCCCGGGGAGCTGTTTTTT.

The table lists this clonotype with many counts. This chain uses TRBV7-2 with TRBJ2-3; tentative D call: TRBD2 (5 bases). V dropped 5 bases and J dropped 0 bases, with 18 bases sitting between them. Germline V gene data show CDR1 as SGHTA and CDR2 as FQGNSA. The CDR3 has 17 amino acids. CDR3: CASSARTGKVSTDTQYF. CDR3 in DNA: TGTGCCAGCAGCGCCCGGACTGGGAAAGTTAGCACAGATACGCAGTATTTT.

This clonotype was detected only a few times. The chain employs TRBV9 and TRBJ2-1; 9 bases are a match to TRBD1. Trimming took 3 bases from V and 9 from J; bases not matched to a gene: 7. CDR3 length equals 14 residues. The germline V gene has CDR1 SGDLS and CDR2 YYNGEE. The CDR3 sequence is CASSATGTGSEQFF. CDR3 in DNA: TGTGCCAGCAGCGCCACCGGGACAGGGAGTGAGCAGTTCTTC.

This clonotype showed up many times. This chain joins TRBV11-2 and TRBJ2-1; 7 bases are shared with TRBD2. CDR3 length: 16 amino acids. The germline V gene has CDR1 SGHAT and CDR2 FQNNGV. The junction had 11 bases not matched to a gene; V was cut back by 5 bases and J by 4 bases. The CDR3 region has the DNA TGTGCCAGCAGCAATCTCGCGGGAGATCGGTACAATGAGCAGTTCTTC. It encodes CASSNLAGDRYNEQFF.

V usage is TRBV13 and J usage is TRBJ2-3, with 8 nucleotides matching TRBD2. With V trimmed by 5 bases and J by 0 bases, 10 bases remained unmatched. CDR3 length equals 17 residues. The germline V gene has CDR1 PRHDT and CDR2 FYEKMQ (reference sequence). CDR3 loop: CASSGSSAGESTDTQYF. In DNA form, the CDR3 reads TGTGCCAGCAGCGGGAGTTCAGCGGGAGAAAGCACAGATACGCAGTATTTT.

This clonotype was observed a handful of times. In nucleotides, the CDR3 is TGCAGCGTTGAGCAGGGGCAGGGGGACGGCGAGATCACAGATACGCAGTATTTT. This encodes CSVEQGQGDGEITDTQYF. V usage is TRBV29-1 and J usage is TRBJ2-3, with 7 bases matching TRBD1. The V and J ends lost 3 bases and 2 bases, in that order; junction bases with no gene match: 17. Germline CDR1 is SQVTM and CDR2 is ANQGSEA. The CDR3 runs to 18 residues.

V is TRBV28 and J is TRBJ2-4; D may be TRBD1 (5 bases). The V gene lost 6 bases and the J gene lost 8 bases, with 14 bases spanning the gap. The CDR3 consists of 13 residues. The germline V gene encodes CDR1 MDHEN and CDR2 SYDVKM. The CDR3: CASSPQVADIQYF. The CDR3 DNA is TGTGCCAGCAGCCCACAGGTTGCGGACATTCAGTACTTC.

This clonotype was observed a few times. The CDR3 DNA follows: TGTGCCATCAGTCCATATGGAGGGCCTAGCTCCTACAATGAGCAGTTCTTC. It codes for CAISPYGGPSSYNEQFF. This rearrangement joins TRBV10-3 to TRBJ2-1; weak D call: TRBD2 (6 bases). CDR1 ENHRY and CDR2 SYGVKD come from the germline V gene. The V end was cut by 5 bases, the J end by 0 bases, with 17 bases between. This CDR3 is 17 amino acids long.

This clonotype was recorded a few times. V and J are TRBV20-1 and TRBJ2-3, with TRBD2 identical over 12 bases. This CDR3 contains 16 residues. Unmatched junction bases numbered 6, after V lost 0 bases and J lost 5 bases. The germline V gene encodes CDR1 DFQATT and CDR2 SNEGSKA (reference sequence). DNA for the CDR3: TGCAGTGCTAGAGATGTCCGGACTAGCGGGAAAGATACGCAGTATTTT. The encoded protein is CSARDVRTSGKDTQYF.

The sample holds one count of this clonotype. The chain employs TRBV12-3 or TRBV12-4 and TRBJ2-3; TRBD2 agrees at 12 bases. V was clipped by 5 bases and J by 2 bases; unmatched bases: 2. The CDR3 totals 15 residues. The DNA of the CDR3 is TGTGCCAGCAGTAGACTAGCGGGAGACACAGATACGCAGTATTTT. This encodes CASSRLAGDTDTQYF.

The chain employs TRBV4-3 and TRBJ2-7; no clear D gene. CDR1 is LGHNA and CDR2 is YSLEER in the germline V gene. Trimming left V 1 base short and J 4 bases short, with 8 bases between. The CDR3 covers 13 residues. CDR3 in amino acids: CASSQVPLYEQYF. CDR3 sequence (DNA): TGCGCCAGCAGCCAAGTCCCCCTTTACGAGCAGTACTTC.

This clonotype was detected ten times or more. The chain carries TRBV9 and TRBJ2-1; 10 bases line up with TRBD2. J was trimmed by 5 bases and V by 0 bases; bases with no gene match: 14. Germline values: CDR1 SGDLS, CDR2 YYNGEE. The CDR3 contains 19 residues. In DNA form, the CDR3 reads TGTGCCAGCAGCGTAGGACCCCCCGCTAGCGGGAGCTCTAACAATGAGCAGTTCTTC. The encoded protein is CASSVGPPASGSSNNEQFF. The entire variable domain, with the rest obtained from reference TRBV9 and TRBJ2-1, is as follows: DSGVTQTPKHLITATGQRVTLRCSPRSGDLSVYWYQQSLDQGLQFLIQYYNGEERAKGNILERFSAQQFPDLHSELNLSSLELGDSALYFCASSVGPPASGSSNNEQFFGPGTRLTVL.

This clonotype was seen many times. This chain connects TRBV6-5 to TRBJ2-5; D is ambiguous. Germline V gives CDR1 MNHEY, CDR2 SVGAGI. V gave up 2 bases and J gave up 8 bases, with 6 bases separating them. This CDR3 has 11 residues. CDR3 coding DNA: TGTGCCAGCAGTTACGCCCGAACCCAGTACTTC. Translated: CASSYARTQYF.

This clonotype was found many times. The gene calls are TRBV19 and TRBJ2-7; tentative D call: TRBD1 (6 bases). The CDR3 totals 15 residues. Trimming cost V 3 bases and J 3 bases, with 15 bases left between them. Germline V CDR1 and CDR2: LNHDA, SQIVND (reference sequence). The chain's CDR3 is CASSMEIGQYYEQYF. The CDR3, as DNA: TGTGCCAGTAGTATGGAAATAGGACAGTACTACGAGCAGTACTTC.